The 28 T cell receptor beta chains in this list originate from one sample, sequenced in a study of metastatic and nonmetastatic thyroid tumors. TCRdb re-called the PCR reads via MiXCR. The sample gives about 7,000 clones, over 15% of which show up once; around 24% is in the top ten. Treatment of any kind had been given to no patient before thyroid surgery. Sequences were obtained from adjacent normal tissue. These receptors all come from a male donor with papillary thyroid cancer or a benign thyroid nodule (not recorded which). Some clones in this sample may be carry-over from other donors' samples.

Relative to its sample, this clone is large. The J gene is TRBJ2-7, the V gene TRBV6-1; the match to TRBD1 covers 11 bases. Germline assignment: CDR1 MNHNS and CDR2 SASEGT. V gave up 6 bases and J gave up 2 bases; unmatched junction bases: 9. This CDR3 is built from 16 residues. The CDR3 loop reads CASRLMPGQGAYEQYF. The CDR3 DNA follows: TGTGCCAGCAGACTTATGCCGGGACAGGGGGCCTACGAGCAGTACTTC.

This clone was recorded a few times. The junction departs from germline at one end; a sequencing error may be responsible. This CDR3 is also generated by other DNA sequences in the sample. The rearrangement uses TRBV6-5 and TRBJ2-3; 8 nucleotides line up with TRBD2. This CDR3 comprises 15 residues. Germline V gene sequence: CDR1 MNHEY, CDR2 SVGAGI. CDR3 in amino acids: CASSSSAGVADTQYF. CDR3 coding DNA: TGTGCCAGCAGTTCCTCAGCGGGAGTGGCAGATACTCAGTATTTT.

This clone is classed as medium-sized. The CDR3 nucleotides are TGTGCCAGCAGTAGGGGCCTGAGGGGGCTCGGCTATGGCTACACCTTC. This codes for CASSRGLRGLGYGYTF. The rearrangement joins TRBV6-1 to TRBJ1-2; 7 nucleotides line up with TRBD1. Per the germline V gene, CDR1 is MNHNS and CDR2 is SASEGT. J gave up 4 bases and V 5 bases, and 13 bases lay outside the gene matches. The CDR3 length is 16 residues.

This clone has ten or more counts. The rearrangement joins TRBV19 to TRBJ2-5; D is unresolved. The CDR3 length is 13 residues. CDR1 LNHDA and CDR2 SQIVND come from the germline V gene (reference sequence). V was clipped by 1 base and J by 5 bases, with 8 bases between them. CDR3 in DNA: TGTGCCAGTAGTATAGGGCTGTGGGAGACCCAGTACTTC. As protein: CASSIGLWETQYF.

Notes on this clone: The junction departs from the called germline gene at one end, perhaps through a read error. J is TRBJ2-7 and V is TRBV6-1; possible D gene TRBD2, 5 bases. Per the germline V gene, CDR1 is MNHNS and CDR2 is SASEGT. The CDR3 length is 14 residues. CDR3 residues: CASREGRGVYGQYF. In DNA form, the CDR3 reads TGTGCCAGCCGTGAGGGAAGAGGCGTTTACGGGCAGTACTTC.

Points on this clone: Other DNA sequences in this sample translate to the same CDR3. The genes are TRBV20-1 and TRBJ2-7; TRBD2 aligns across 10 bases. Germline values: CDR1 DFQATT, CDR2 SNEGSKA (reference sequence). The trim removed 3 bases at V and 6 bases at J, leaving 8 bases unmatched. This CDR3 is built from 14 residues. The CDR3 region has the DNA TGCAGTGCTAGGGATCGGGCTAGCGGGGGCGAGCAGTACTTC. It translates to CSARDRASGGEQYF.

This clone was detected ten times or more. The gene calls are TRBV3-1 and TRBJ2-1; TRBD2 matches 7 bases. The V gene end was trimmed by 4 bases and the J gene end by 2 bases; junction bases not matched to a gene: 5. The CDR3 runs 15 residues. Per the germline V gene, CDR1 is LGHDT and CDR2 is YNNKEL (reference sequence). The CDR3 coding sequence is TGTGCCAGCAGCCCCACTAGCGACCCCTACAATGAGCAGTTCTTC. It is translated as CASSPTSDPYNEQFF.

This clone was detected a few times. V usage is TRBV7-8 and J usage is TRBJ2-1, with a possible D match to TRBD1 (6 bases). The germline gives CDR1 SGHVS, CDR2 FQNEAQ. CDR3 size: 15 residues. The germline V and J ends were trimmed by 3 bases and 3 bases, with 12 bases remaining between them. The CDR3 sequence is CASSLTRGYYNEQFF. The CDR3 bases are TGTGCCAGCAGCTTGACCAGGGGTTACTACAATGAGCAGTTCTTC.

This clone came up a few times. One junction end disagrees with the germline gene, perhaps due to a read error. J is TRBJ2-6 and V is TRBV6-1, with D maybe TRBD1 (7 bases). Germline CDR1 MNHNS, CDR2 SASEGT. This CDR3 region has 13 residues. CDR3 loop: CAISPRGANVLTF. The CDR3 nucleotides are TGTGCCATCAGCCCCAGGGGGGCCAACGTCCTTACTTTC.

This clone was seen repeatedly, ten times or more. Distinct nucleotide sequences in the sample also encode this CDR3. The chain is built from TRBV27 and TRBJ1-1; 9 bases are a match to TRBD1. J was trimmed by 5 bases and V by 4 bases; bases with no gene match: 2. The CDR3 has 13 residues. The V gene's germline CDR1 is MNHEY and CDR2 SMNVEV (reference sequence). The DNA for the CDR3 is TGTGCCAGCAGTTACAGGGGGCTTACTGAAGCTTTCTTT. Its translation is CASSYRGLTEAFF.

This clone was picked up a small number of times. One end of the junction is discordant with germline, which a read error may explain. The chain recombines TRBV2 with TRBJ2-2; D perhaps matches TRBD2 (5 bases). The CDR3 runs 14 residues. Germline V gene lookup returns CDR1 SNHLY and CDR2 FYNNEI. The CDR3 DNA sequence: TGTGCCAACAGTGAGGGCCGATTCACCGGGGAGCTGTTTTTT. Amino acid sequence: CANSEGRFTGELFF.

This clone appeared many times. The CDR3 bases are TGTGCCAGCAGTTTACTGTACAGTGATTCACCCCTCCACTTT. Amino acid sequence: CASSLLYSDSPLHF. This sequence joins TRBV27 and TRBJ1-6; D unclear. With 2 bases removed from V and 8 bases from J, the gap between germline ends came to 10 bases. Germline V gene sequence: CDR1 MNHEY, CDR2 SMNVEV (reference sequence). The CDR3 covers 14 residues.

The chain recombines TRBV20-1 with TRBJ2-7, with TRBD1 identical over 10 bases. V trimming: 6 bases; J trimming: 5 bases; junction bases outside the gene matches: 10. The CDR3 sequence is 14 residues long. The germline V gene encodes CDR1 DFQATT and CDR2 SNEGSKA (reference sequence). DNA of the CDR3: TGCAGTGCGGGCCTAGGGACAGGGGAACACGAGCAGTACGTC. Amino acid sequence: CSAGLGTGEHEQYV.

This clone was seen more than once but under ten times. This sequence joins TRBV6-2 or TRBV6-3 and TRBJ2-1; weak D call: TRBD2 (6 bases). CDR1 and CDR2 from the germline V gene are MNHEY and SVGEGT. V was shortened by 4 bases and J by 6 bases, with 16 bases between the two germline ends. There are 15 residues in the CDR3. CDR3 in DNA: TGTGCCAGCAGTTTTAGCTGGAGGGAGGTCAATGAGCAGTTCTTC. Translated: CASSFSWREVNEQFF.

The chain couples TRBV11-2 to TRBJ2-7; either TRBD1 or TRBD2 may supply D (5 bases each). Looked up from germline, CDR1 is SGHAT and CDR2 is FQNNGV. Trimming pared 5 bases from V and 1 base from J, leaving 15 bases between. The CDR3 covers 15 residues. The CDR3 coding sequence is TGTGCCAGCAGCCCCCTCCTCGGGGCATCCTACGAGCAGTACTTC. It codes for CASSPLLGASYEQYF. The full variable domain, in which reference TRBV11-2 and TRBJ2-7 provide the parts outside the CDR3, is EAGVAQSPRYKIIEKRQSVAFWCNPISGHATLYWYQQILGQGPKLLIQFQNNGVVDDSQLPKDRFSAERLKGVDSTLKIQPAKLEDSAVYLCASSPLLGASYEQYFGPGTRLTVT.

Sample share makes this clone medium-sized. The chain recombines TRBV5-1 with TRBJ2-7; 7 positions agree with TRBD2. This CDR3 comprises 14 residues. V gave up 3 bases and J gave up 4 bases; unmatched junction bases: 7. Germline loops: CDR1 SGHRS, CDR2 YFSETQ. This chain's CDR3 is CASSWEGSVYEQYF. The CDR3 DNA is TGCGCCAGCAGCTGGGAGGGGTCGGTTTACGAGCAGTACTTC.

In its sample, this clone was seen many times. The chain combines TRBV2 with TRBJ2-2; D unresolved. The CDR3 length is 14 residues. Germline lookup yields CDR1 SNHLY and CDR2 FYNNEI. Trimming stripped 3 bases from V and 0 bases from J, with 5 bases between. CDR3 sequence (DNA): TGTGCCAGCAGTGAGTCCTCGAACACCGGGGAGCTGTTTTTT. It encodes CASSESSNTGELFF.

This chain joins TRBV20-1 and TRBJ2-1; possibly TRBD2 for D (6 bases). CDR3 length equals 14 residues. The V gene's germline CDR1 is DFQATT and CDR2 SNEGSKA (reference sequence). Trimming shortened V by 3 bases and J by 1 base, and 10 bases separated the two germline ends. The CDR3 sequence is CSARRLDSYNEQFF. The CDR3 DNA reads as TGCAGTGCTAGGCGACTAGATTCCTACAATGAGCAGTTCTTC.

The genes are TRBV28 and TRBJ1-5, with 7 bases fitting TRBD1. Trimming cost V 7 bases and J 5 bases; bases outside gene matches: 8. Germline CDR1 MDHEN, CDR2 SYDVKM. The CDR3 has 14 residues. The CDR3 region has the DNA TGTGCCAGCAAAGTCCCGCAGGGGGATCAGCCCCAGCATTTT. Its protein is CASKVPQGDQPQHF.

This clone was detected a few times. The J gene is TRBJ1-5, the V gene TRBV6-1, with D unclear. The CDR3 length is 15 residues. Germline CDR1 is MNHNS and CDR2 is SASEGT. Trimming cost V 9 bases and J 0 bases, with 15 bases left between them. The CDR3 reads CASQITQYSNQPQHF. CDR3 DNA: TGTGCCAGTCAAATAACACAGTATAGCAATCAGCCCCAGCATTTT.

Remarks on this clone: With a much larger clone just one base away, this may be a read error. Because the CDR3 is missing its conserved closing phenylalanine or tryptophan, this is likely a read error. V usage is TRBV9 and J usage is TRBJ1-2, with a tentative D call TRBD1 (5 bases). The CDR3 has 14 amino acids. The V end was cut by 8 bases, the J end by 7 bases, with 21 bases between. Germline CDR1 is SGDLS and CDR2 is YYNGEE. As DNA, the CDR3 is TGTGCCAGTGGGACGGGTTCCTCGGCCAGTGGCTACACCTCC. Amino acids: CASGTGSSASGYTS.

CDR3 sequence reads: CASSEWAGGTEAFF. The CDR3 DNA reads TGTGCCAGCAGTGAATGGGCAGGGGGGACTGAAGCTTTCTTT. The chain employs TRBV6-4 and TRBJ1-1; 7 bases line up with TRBD1. Germline trimming cut 3 bases from V and 5 bases from J; bases unmatched to any gene: 6. The V gene's germline CDR1 is MRHNA and CDR2 SNTAGT. The CDR3 extends over 14 amino acids.

This clone was counted many times. The genes are TRBV12-3 or TRBV12-4 and TRBJ1-2, with TRBD1 matching over 7 bases. This CDR3 comprises 15 residues. The trim removed 6 bases at V and 5 bases at J, leaving 12 bases unmatched. DNA for the CDR3: TGTGCCAGCAGACATGGACAGGCGGGTAATTATGGCTACACCTTC. This codes for CASRHGQAGNYGYTF.

V gene TRBV10-3 combines with J gene TRBJ1-1, with D unresolved. The CDR3 runs to 13 residues. Trimming stripped 2 bases from V and 0 bases from J, with 4 bases between. Germline loops: CDR1 ENHRY, CDR2 SYGVKD. Here the CDR3 reads CAISEKVNTEAFF. In DNA, the CDR3 is TGTGCCATCAGTGAGAAGGTGAACACTGAAGCTTTCTTT.

The chain couples TRBV20-1 to TRBJ2-7, with TRBD2 matching 9 bases. V lost 6 bases to trimming and J lost 6 bases; unmatched junction nucleotides: 3. CDR3 length: 11 amino acids. Germline CDR1 is DFQATT and CDR2 is SNEGSKA (reference sequence). This CDR3 is CSAAAGGEQYV. DNA for the CDR3: TGCAGTGCCGCAGCGGGGGGCGAGCAGTACGTC.

Only a few counts were recorded for this clone. One end of the junction does not line up with germline, which may come from a read error. This chain links TRBV28 with TRBJ1-2, with D possibly being TRBD1 (6 bases). CDR1 and CDR2 (germline): MDHEN, SYDVKM. CDR3 size: 14 residues. DNA for the CDR3: TGTGCCAGCAGCTTATTCGGACAGTCCTATGGCTACACCTTC. Translating gives CASSLFGQSYGYTF.

J is TRBJ2-2 and V is TRBV20-1; possibly TRBD2 for D (7 bases). Germline V gene data show CDR1 as DFQATT and CDR2 as SNEGSKA (reference sequence). Trimming removed 3 bases at V and 5 bases at J, with 19 bases between. The CDR3 length is 16 residues. The CDR3 nucleotides are TGCAGTGCTAGTGTGTCGGGGGGCGAAGAGACCGGGGAGCTGTTTTTT. It yields the protein CSASVSGGEETGELFF.

V and J are TRBV19 and TRBJ1-5; D may be TRBD1 (5 bases). CDR1 LNHDA and CDR2 SQIVND come from the germline V gene (reference sequence). This CDR3 comprises 13 residues. The CDR3 coding sequence is TGTGCTAGCAGGGTTTCGATCAGTCAGCCCCAGCATTTT. As protein: CASRVSISQPQHF. Complete variable domain (other parts from reference TRBV19 and TRBJ1-5): DGGITQSPKYLFRKEGQNVTLSCEQNLNHDAMYWYRQDPGQGLRLIYYSQIVNDFQKGDIAEGYSVSREKKESFPLTVTSAQKNPTAFYLCASRVSISQPQHFGDGTRLSIL.